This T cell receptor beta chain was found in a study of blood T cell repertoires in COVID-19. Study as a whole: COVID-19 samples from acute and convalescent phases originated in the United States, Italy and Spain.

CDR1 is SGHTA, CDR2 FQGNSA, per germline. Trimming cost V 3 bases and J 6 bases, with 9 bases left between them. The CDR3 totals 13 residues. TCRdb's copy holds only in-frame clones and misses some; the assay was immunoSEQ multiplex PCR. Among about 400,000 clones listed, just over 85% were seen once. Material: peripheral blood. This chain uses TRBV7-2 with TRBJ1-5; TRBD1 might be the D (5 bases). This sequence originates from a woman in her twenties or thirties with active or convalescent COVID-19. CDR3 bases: TGTGCCAGCAGCTTGGAGGGGAGTCAGCCCCAGCATTTT. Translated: CASSLEGSQPQHF.